The 21 T cell receptor beta chains reported below all come from one sample, sequenced in a study of shared clonotypes between healthy human individuals. Sequencing used immunoSEQ multiplex PCR; TCRdb keeps in-frame clones, though not all of them. The sample holds roughly 1 million clones, roughly 75% seen once. The material sequenced was memory CD4+ T cells sorted from blood. The subset here: CD45RA-negative fraction. The source of these receptors is a man between 18 and 29 years old in good health.

This clone has a handful of counts. The genes are TRBV2 and TRBJ1-5; D may be TRBD1 (5 bases). This CDR3 comprises 13 residues. Germline values: CDR1 SNHLY, CDR2 FYNNEI. V shed 6 bases and J shed 11 bases, with 17 bases lying between them. CDR3 sequence (DNA): TGTGCCAGCAGAGTCGCAGGCCAGGGATCCCAGCATTTT. Translating it yields CASRVAGQGSQHF.

The chain links TRBV19 to TRBJ1-1; D is unresolved. The germline V and J ends were trimmed by 5 bases and 3 bases, with 10 bases remaining between them. The CDR3 is 13 residues long. From germline, CDR1 is LNHDA and CDR2 SQIVND (reference sequence). The chain's CDR3 is CASSWQAYTEAFF. CDR3 nucleotides: TGTGCCAGTAGTTGGCAGGCATACACTGAAGCTTTCTTT.

This clone was picked up one time. The CDR3 DNA is TGTGCCAGCAGCCCCCTCACGACAGGGGCTGAAGCTTTCTTT. This codes for CASSPLTTGAEAFF. This sequence joins TRBV9 and TRBJ1-1; 8 positions match TRBD1. This CDR3 spans 14 amino acids. The ends lost 4 bases at V and 6 bases at J; junction bases unmatched: 8. The V gene's germline CDR1 is SGDLS and CDR2 YYNGEE.

The V call is TRBV7-9, the J call TRBJ1-6; the match to TRBD1 covers 7 bases. CDR3 length: 15 amino acids. From germline, CDR1 is SEHNR and CDR2 FQNEAQ (reference sequence). The V and J ends lost 5 bases and 3 bases, in that order; junction bases with no gene match: 4. The CDR3 DNA sequence: TGTGCCAGCAGCCCTGGGACAGTCTATAATTCACCCCTCCACTTT. It translates to CASSPGTVYNSPLHF.

As concerns this clone: Compared with germline, one end of the junction differs, possibly owing to a read error. The sample contains more than one DNA sequence encoding this CDR3. The chain combines TRBV7-7 with TRBJ2-7; 8 bases match TRBD1. The germline V gene encodes CDR1 SSHAT and CDR2 FNYEAQ (reference sequence). This CDR3 is built from 15 residues. The CDR3 here is CASSGGQGSSYEQYF. In DNA, the CDR3 is TGTGCTAGCAGCGGTGGACAGGGATCTTCCTACGAGCAGTACTTC.

The chain links TRBV28 to TRBJ2-7, with TRBD1 identical over 8 bases. The CDR3 runs 14 residues. V lost 7 bases to trimming and J lost 0 bases; unmatched junction nucleotides: 5. From germline, CDR1 is MDHEN and CDR2 SYDVKM. The chain's CDR3 is CASTPGQDSYEQYF. CDR3 DNA sequence: TGTGCCAGCACCCCGGGACAGGACTCCTACGAGCAGTACTTC. Full variable domain (rest looked up from reference TRBV28 and TRBJ2-7): DVKVTQSSRYLVKRTGEKVFLECVQDMDHENMFWYRQDPGLGLRLIYFSYDVKMKEKGDIPEGYSVSREKKERFSLILESASTNQTSMYLCASTPGQDSYEQYFGPGTRLTVT.

The chain has TRBV30 and TRBJ2-1, with TRBD1 matching over 7 bases. The CDR3 runs 14 residues. The V gene's germline CDR1 is GTSNPN and CDR2 SVGIG (reference sequence). J was trimmed by 7 bases and V by 4 bases; bases with no gene match: 10. The CDR3 coding sequence is TGTGCCTGGAATGCCGGGACAGATTTAAATGAGCAGTTCTTC. Amino acid sequence: CAWNAGTDLNEQFF.

The chain uses TRBV7-2 and TRBJ2-7; 7 nucleotides align to TRBD2. CDR1 and CDR2 from the germline V gene are SGHTA and FQGNSA. V trimming: 1 base; J trimming: 2 bases; junction bases outside the gene matches: 5. This CDR3 is 15 amino acids long. The CDR3 bases are TGTGCCAGCAGCTTAGGTCAAGCGGGACCCTACGAGCAGTACTTC. The encoded protein is CASSLGQAGPYEQYF.

The J gene is TRBJ2-7, the V gene TRBV18, with unresolved D. Germline-derived CDR1 and CDR2 are KGHSH and LQKENI. The V end was cut by 5 bases, the J end by 7 bases, with 12 bases between. CDR3 length: 12 residues. CDR3 protein: CASSGPSEEQYF. The CDR3 DNA reads TGTGCCAGCTCAGGCCCATCTGAGGAGCAGTACTTC. The variable domain in full, completed from reference TRBV18 and TRBJ2-7, reads NAGVMQNPRHLVRRRGQEARLRCSPMKGHSHVYWYRQLPEEGLKFMVYLQKENIIDESGMPKERFSAEFPKEGPSILRIQQVVRGDSAAYFCASSGPSEEQYFGPGTRLTVT.

This chain joins TRBV7-2 and TRBJ1-1; no clear D. The CDR3 extends over 12 amino acids. The V gene's germline CDR1 is SGHTA and CDR2 FQGNSA. V was trimmed by 5 bases and J by 3 bases, leaving 7 bases between them. The CDR3 sequence is CASSVRDTEAFF. The CDR3 nucleotides read TGTGCCAGCAGCGTACGGGACACTGAAGCTTTCTTT.

This chain links TRBV5-1 with TRBJ1-5; perhaps TRBD1 as D (5 bases). This CDR3 has 15 amino acids. The V end lost 0 bases, the J end lost 6 bases, and 13 bases lay between the germline ends. CDR1 and CDR2 (germline): SGHRS, YFSETQ. The CDR3 is CASSLDGGSTQPQHF. The CDR3 DNA sequence: TGCGCCAGCAGCTTGGATGGGGGTTCAACTCAGCCCCAGCATTTT.

The CDR3 region has the DNA TGTGCCTCCCATCGAGCCACTGAAGCTTTCTTT. It yields the protein CASHRATEAFF. The V call is TRBV30, the J call TRBJ1-1; D remains ambiguous. The V end was cut by 7 bases, the J end by 4 bases, with 10 bases between. From germline, CDR1 is GTSNPN and CDR2 SVGIG (reference sequence). CDR3 size: 11 residues.

In its sample, this clone was seen once. The CDR3 reads CATWAGQGSSYEQYF. The CDR3 nucleotides read TGTGCCACTTGGGCCGGACAGGGAAGCTCCTACGAGCAGTACTTC. The V call is TRBV10-3, the J call TRBJ2-7; 8 nucleotides line up with TRBD1. Germline CDR1 and CDR2: ENHRY and SYGVKD. CDR3 length: 15 residues. The V and J ends lost 10 bases and 0 bases, in that order; junction bases with no gene match: 11.

V gene TRBV18 combines with J gene TRBJ1-2; TRBD1 is a possible D gene (6 bases). Looked up from germline, CDR1 is KGHSH and CDR2 is LQKENI. The CDR3 is made up of 15 amino acids. Trimming shortened V by 3 bases and J by 2 bases, and 13 bases separated the two germline ends. The CDR3 nucleotides are TGTGCCAGCTCACCTGCCGGGGGGGCGAACTATGGCTACACCTTC. Amino acid sequence: CASSPAGGANYGYTF.

V and J are TRBV10-3 and TRBJ2-5; D may be TRBD1 or TRBD2 (6 bases each). Germline CDR1 ENHRY, CDR2 SYGVKD. The CDR3 consists of 14 residues. V shed 7 bases and J shed 5 bases, with 17 bases lying between them. The CDR3 region has the DNA TGTGCCATCAAACCGGGGGCTCAATATGAGACCCAGTACTTC. Its protein product is CAIKPGAQYETQYF.

The chain has TRBV30 and TRBJ1-2, with TRBD1 matching over 7 bases. The CDR3 extends over 13 amino acids. Trimming took 3 bases from V and 4 from J; bases not matched to a gene: 5. The germline V gene encodes CDR1 GTSNPN and CDR2 SVGIG (reference sequence). The CDR3 protein is CAWSPGGTYGYTF. CDR3 nucleotide sequence: TGTGCCTGGAGCCCAGGGGGTACCTATGGCTACACCTTC.

This clone was detected only a few times. The CDR3 sequence is CASSLGPLENTIYF. Written as DNA, the CDR3 is TGTGCCAGTAGTCTGGGGCCCTTGGAAAACACCATATATTTT. The chain employs TRBV19 and TRBJ1-3, with D maybe TRBD1 (5 bases). The length of the CDR3 is 14 residues. Germline-derived CDR1 and CDR2 are LNHDA and SQIVND (reference sequence). V was trimmed by 5 bases and J by 6 bases, leaving 14 bases between them.

The chain joins TRBV27 to TRBJ1-4; D gene uncertain. The germline CDR1 and CDR2 sequences are MNHEY and SMNVEV (reference sequence). V lost 6 bases, J lost 0 bases, and 14 bases lay in between. This CDR3 spans 16 amino acids. The CDR3 loop reads CASRFNSIATNEKLFF. Written as DNA, the CDR3 is TGTGCCAGCAGGTTTAACTCAATTGCAACTAATGAAAAACTGTTTTTT.

The CDR3 loop reads CASSLSQSSYEQYF. DNA of the CDR3: TGTGCCAGCAGCTTATCGCAGAGCTCCTACGAGCAGTACTTC. The J gene is TRBJ2-7, the V gene TRBV7-2; D gene uncertain. This CDR3 comprises 14 residues. CDR1 and CDR2 (germline): SGHTA, FQGNSA. The V end lost 2 bases, the J end lost 0 bases, and 8 bases lay between the germline ends. Full variable domain (outside the CDR3, taken from reference TRBV7-2 and TRBJ2-7): GAGVSQSPSNKVTEKGKDVELRCDPISGHTALYWYRQSLGQGLEFLIYFQGNSAPDKSGLPSDRFSAERTGGSVSTLTIQRTQQEDSAVYLCASSLSQSSYEQYFGPGTRLTVT.

The rearrangement links TRBV5-1 to TRBJ2-5; D may correspond to TRBD1 or TRBD2 (5 bases each). Per the germline V gene, CDR1 is SGHRS and CDR2 is YFSETQ. The CDR3 contains 17 residues. V was trimmed by 0 bases and J by 2 bases, leaving 17 bases between them. The CDR3 DNA sequence: TGCGCCAGCAGCTTGGTGCCCTTTGGGGCGGGTCAAGAGACCCAGTACTTC. Translating it yields CASSLVPFGAGQETQYF.

The rearrangement uses TRBV30 and TRBJ1-1; TRBD1 is a possible D gene (5 bases). The V gene's germline CDR1 is GTSNPN and CDR2 SVGIG (reference sequence). This CDR3 spans 14 amino acids. V was shortened by 4 bases and J by 0 bases, with 12 bases between the two germline ends. The CDR3 nucleotides read TGTGCCTGGACTTGGGGCCACCTGAACACTGAAGCTTTCTTT. Translation gives CAWTWGHLNTEAFF.